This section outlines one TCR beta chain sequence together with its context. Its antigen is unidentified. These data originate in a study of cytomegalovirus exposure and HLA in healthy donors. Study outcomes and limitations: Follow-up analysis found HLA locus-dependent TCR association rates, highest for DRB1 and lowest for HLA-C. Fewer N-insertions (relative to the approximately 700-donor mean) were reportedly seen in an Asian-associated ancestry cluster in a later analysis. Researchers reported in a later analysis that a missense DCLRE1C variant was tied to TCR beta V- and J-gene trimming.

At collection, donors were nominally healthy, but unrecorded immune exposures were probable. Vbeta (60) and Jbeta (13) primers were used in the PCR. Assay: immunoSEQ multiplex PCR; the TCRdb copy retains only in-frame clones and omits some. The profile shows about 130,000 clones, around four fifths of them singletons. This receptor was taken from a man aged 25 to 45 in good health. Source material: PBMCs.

The CDR3 DNA reads TGTGCCAGCAGGAGAGAGGGACAGCACCCTAAGCATTTT. This translates into CASRREGQHPKHF. The chain employs TRBV2 and TRBJ1-5, with 7 positions matching TRBD1. The junction had 13 bases not matched to a gene; V was cut back by 6 bases and J by 14 bases. Germline V lookup: CDR1 SNHLY, CDR2 FYNNEI. The CDR3 loop spans 13 amino acids. The full variable domain, with the rest looked up from reference TRBV2 and TRBJ1-5, is EPEVTQTPSHQVTQMGQEVILRCVPISNHLYFYWYRQILGQKVEFLVSFYNNEISEKSEIFDDQFSVERPDGSNFTLKIRSTKLEDSAMYFCASRREGQHPKHFGDGTRLSIL.